This TCR beta chain is from a study of T cells in Graves' hyperthyroidism and ophthalmopathy. Absent ophthalmopathy progression within 18 months defined stable Graves' hyperthyroidism. Aged 18 to 65, the patients had hyperthyroidism that was newly diagnosed and had lasted under 2 months. V gave up 0 bases and J gave up 2 bases, with 11 bases separating them. Per germline, CDR1 SGHNT and CDR2 YYREEE (reference sequence). The CDR3 covers 15 residues. Amplification targeted TCR beta CDR3 regions from RNA transcripts. HTBI primers drove first-round RT-PCR of the TCR CDR3. TCRdb re-called the multiplex PCR reads through MiXCR, storing one row per CDR3 protein. This sample has a few hundred thousand distinct CDR3 sequences, with less than 20% found just once.

This clonotype was obtained from a woman aged 25 to 45 with Graves' hyperthyroidism. This chain joins TRBV5-4 and TRBJ2-5; tentatively, D is TRBD2 (5 bases). Sequencing was done on a sample of blood. The DNA of the CDR3 is TGTGCCAGCAGCTTGGTCGGAGCGGAGCAAGAGACCCAGTACTTC. Protein: CASSLVGAEQETQYF.